This TCR beta chain was found in a study of blood T cell repertoires in COVID-19. The V end lost 3 bases, the J end lost 4 bases, and 9 bases lay between the germline ends. The germline CDR1 and CDR2 sequences are DFQATT and SNEGSKA (reference sequence). The CDR3 contains 12 residues. The data were produced by immunoSEQ multiplex PCR, yet TCRdb's version contains in-frame clones alone and is incomplete. This table has 100,000 to 150,000 clones, around 82% appearing once. Sequenced: peripheral blood. This sequence joins TRBV20-1 and TRBJ1-1, with D perhaps matching TRBD1 (6 bases). This sequence was found in a woman between 25 and 40 years old who had recovered from COVID-19. CDR3 DNA: TGCAGTGCTAGTGGGACAATCACTGAAGCTTTCTTT. This encodes CSASGTITEAFF.